Listed below are T cell receptor beta chains from one sample, sequenced in a study of T-cell reconstitution after alpha-beta-depleted transplantation in children. TCRdb re-called the PCR reads with MiXCR, one entry per CDR3 protein. The data contain more than 200,000 distinct CDR3 sequences, roughly a quarter of them singletons. The sample consisted of PBMCs, mostly from graft donor cells, taken 360 days after TCRalphabeta/CD19-depleted stem cell transplant. Receptors were obtained from a female patient aged 2-10 years who had a stem cell transplant for congenital amegakaryocytic thrombocytopenia, so the T cells may come from the graft donor. The CDR3 runs from the conserved cysteine through the conserved F or W. The D gene is left open where the match is weak. Clone size is not always given. Where it is, it says once, few, many or a class for expanded clones.

V gene,J gene,D gene,clone size,CDR3 protein,CDR3 DNA
TRBV4-3,TRBJ1-1,.,few,CASSQEPSRYTEAFF,TGCGCCAGCAGCCAGGAGCCGTCAAGGTACACTGAAGCTTTCTTT
TRBV20-1,TRBJ1-2,.,few,CSARDRESVAGPWVGYGYTF,TGCAGTGCTAGAGATCGGGAATCGGTGGCAGGCCCTTGGGTGGGCTATGGCTACACCTTC
TRBV20-1,TRBJ2-1,TRBD2,.,CSAKTRLADIYNEQFF,TGCAGTGCAAAAACTAGACTAGCGGATATCTACAATGAGCAGTTCTTC
TRBV29-1,TRBJ2-2,.,.,CSASSGGTGELFF,TGCAGCGCGAGCAGTGGCGGCACCGGGGAGCTGTTTTTT
TRBV13,TRBJ2-1,.,.,CASSLGQGGEWPYNEQFF,TGTGCCAGCAGCTTAGGCCAGGGGGGGGAGTGGCCCTACAATGAGCAGTTCTTC
TRBV24-1,TRBJ2-1,.,many,CATSDWTIHEQFF,TGTGCCACCAGTGATTGGACAATCCATGAGCAGTTCTTC
TRBV7-9,TRBJ2-1,TRBD2,once,CASSARGGLYNEQFF,TGTGCCAGCAGCGCCCGGGGGGGCCTCTACAATGAGCAGTTCTTC
TRBV6-2/TRBV6-3,TRBJ2-7,.,few,CASRSRTAHSYEQYF,TGTGCCAGCAGATCAAGGACCGCGCACTCCTACGAGCAGTACTTC
TRBV2,TRBJ2-1,.,.,CASSFDRFSDEQFF,TGTGCCAGCAGTTTCGACAGGTTTAGCGATGAGCAGTTCTTC
TRBV12-3/TRBV12-4,TRBJ1-5,.,.,CASSFRRDSNQPQHF,TGTGCCAGCAGTTTCCGTAGGGATAGCAATCAGCCCCAGCATTTT
TRBV3-1,TRBJ1-4,.,.,CASSQVGKLFF,TGTGCCAGCAGCCAAGTTGGAAAACTGTTTTTT
TRBV3-1,TRBJ2-5,.,few,CASSPIPGAQYF,TGTGCCAGCAGCCCAATCCCGGGGGCCCAGTACTTC
TRBV12-3/TRBV12-4,TRBJ2-5,TRBD2,few,CASSLASGGHKGRETQYF,TGTGCCAGCAGTTTAGCCAGCGGGGGGCATAAAGGGCGAGAGACCCAGTACTTC
TRBV12-3/TRBV12-4,TRBJ2-2,.,few,CASRSRAGTGELFF,TGTGCCAGCAGATCTAGAGCGGGCACCGGGGAGCTGTTTTTT
TRBV5-1,TRBJ2-1,TRBD2,few,CASSWRAGGPYNEQFF,TGCGCCAGCAGCTGGCGGGCGGGAGGGCCCTACAATGAGCAGTTCTTC
TRBV5-1,TRBJ1-1,.,.,CASSPAPGANTEAFF,TGCGCCAGCAGCCCGGCTCCAGGGGCGAACACTGAAGCTTTCTTT